The 18 T cell receptor beta chains reported below all come from one sample, sequenced in a study of shared clonotypes between healthy human individuals. Naive CD8 cells were CD45RO-negative, positively selected for CCR7, excluding terminally differentiated effector memory CD45RA+ cells. Profiled with immunoSEQ multiplex PCR; TCRdb holds only in-frame clones, not every one. This sample has around 1,900,000 clones, with 93% found just once. Sequencing was done on a sample of naive CD8+ T cells from PBMCs. The receptors originated from a man aged 18 to 29 in good health. Some clones in this sample may be carry-over from other donors' samples.

V usage is TRBV9 and J usage is TRBJ2-1; 9 bases are shared with TRBD1. The trim removed 3 bases at V and 3 bases at J, leaving 10 bases unmatched. The CDR3 loop spans 17 amino acids. Germline assignment: CDR1 SGDLS and CDR2 YYNGEE. The CDR3 region is CASSDDSGTGFYNEQFF. CDR3 coding DNA: TGTGCCAGCAGCGATGACTCCGGGACAGGGTTCTACAATGAGCAGTTCTTC.

This clone has only a few counts. The chain joins TRBV6-5 to TRBJ2-7; possibly TRBD2 for D (5 bases). This CDR3 is built from 12 residues. Germline V gene data show CDR1 as MNHEY and CDR2 as SVGAGI. Trimming pared 6 bases from V and 3 bases from J, leaving 9 bases between. The CDR3 bases are TGTGCCAGCAGCGGACTGGACTACGAGCAGTACTTC. This encodes CASSGLDYEQYF.

The chain employs TRBV29-1 and TRBJ2-1; the D is unclear. Trimming took 0 bases from V and 3 from J, leaving 30 bases between them. The CDR3 sequence is 21 residues long. Per germline, CDR1 SQVTM and CDR2 ANQGSEA. The CDR3 coding sequence is TGCAGCGTTGAAGATCCCGCCCAAAGTAAGACCGGGCTCCGGCGCTACAATGAGCAGTTCTTC. It yields the protein CSVEDPAQSKTGLRRYNEQFF.

The chain is built from TRBV30 and TRBJ2-4; 9 nucleotides agree with TRBD2. Per the germline V gene, CDR1 is GTSNPN and CDR2 is SVGIG (reference sequence). The CDR3 consists of 13 residues. Losses at the gene ends were 8 bases for V and 6 bases for J; bases not matched to a gene: 8. CDR3 DNA: TGTGCCGCGGCGGGAGGGTCCTTAAACATTCAGTACTTC. Protein sequence: CAAAGGSLNIQYF. The whole variable domain, remainder taken from reference TRBV30 and TRBJ2-4, is SQTIHQWPATLVQPVGSPLSLECTVEGTSNPNLYWYRQAAGRGLQLLFYSVGIGQISSEVPQNLSASRPQDRQFILSSKKLLLSDSGFYLCAAAGGSLNIQYFGAGTRLSVL.

The chain is built from TRBV4-2 and TRBJ1-4; D is unclear. The CDR3 runs to 15 residues. V was pared by 0 bases and J by 6 bases, with 11 bases between. Germline CDR1 LGHNA, CDR2 YNFKEQ. The CDR3 region is CASSQEDVKYEKLFF. The CDR3 DNA reads as TGTGCCAGCAGCCAAGAGGATGTTAAGTATGAAAAACTGTTTTTT.

This clone was recorded a few times. This chain links TRBV10-2 with TRBJ2-7; no clear D gene. Germline V lookup: CDR1 WSHSY, CDR2 SAAADI. The CDR3 contains 11 residues. The V gene lost 4 bases and the J gene lost 6 bases, with 7 bases spanning the gap. CDR3 in amino acids: CASSGTGEQYF. CDR3 DNA: TGCGCCAGCAGTGGTACTGGCGAGCAGTACTTC.

The rearrangement uses TRBV4-3 and TRBJ2-7; a weak D match, TRBD1 (6 bases). Trimming shortened V by 0 bases and J by 3 bases, and 15 bases separated the two germline ends. The length of the CDR3 is 16 residues. In germline, CDR1 is LGHNA, CDR2 YSLEER. This CDR3 is CASSQDLGDKSYEQYF. As DNA, the CDR3 is TGCGCCAGCAGCCAAGATCTGGGGGACAAGAGCTACGAGCAGTACTTC.

V and J are TRBV11-3 and TRBJ2-1, with a possible D match to TRBD2 (6 bases). This CDR3 contains 14 residues. Germline CDR1 reads SGHNT; CDR2 reads YENEEA. Trimming shortened V by 4 bases and J by 7 bases, and 14 bases separated the two germline ends. The CDR3 bases are TGTGCCAGCAGCTCCTGGTTTGGAGGGAATGAGCAGTTCTTC. Translation gives CASSSWFGGNEQFF.

Notes on this clone: Other DNA sequences in the same sample also yield this CDR3. The gene calls are TRBV5-1 and TRBJ2-1; no firm D call. V shed 0 bases and J shed 0 bases, with 7 bases lying between them. The germline gives CDR1 SGHRS, CDR2 YFSETQ. The CDR3 consists of 15 residues. CDR3 DNA: TGCGCCAGCAGCTTGGGAGCTAGCTCCTACAATGAGCAGTTCTTC. It is translated as CASSLGASSYNEQFF.

This chain joins TRBV25-1 and TRBJ1-1; maybe TRBD1 (6 bases). Germline CDR1 is MGHDK and CDR2 is SYGVNS. V was trimmed by 7 bases and J by 4 bases, leaving 10 bases between them. This CDR3 has 12 residues. The CDR3 DNA sequence: TGTGCCAGCAAGCAGGGGTTCACTGAAGCTTTCTTT. The encoded protein is CASKQGFTEAFF.

V and J are TRBV4-1 and TRBJ2-7; 8 positions match TRBD1. J gave up 4 bases and V 0 bases, and 5 bases lay outside the gene matches. CDR1 and CDR2 (germline): MGHRA, YSYEKL. The CDR3 sequence is 15 residues long. DNA of the CDR3: TGCGCCAGCAGCCAAGAATTAGGACAGGGTTACGAGCAGTACTTC. Translating gives CASSQELGQGYEQYF.

This clone was counted once. DNA for the CDR3: TGTGCCAGCAGCTTAGTCGGTCGGCTAGCGGGAGCTCCAGATACGCAGTATTTT. Residues: CASSLVGRLAGAPDTQYF. The chain recombines TRBV7-9 with TRBJ2-3, with 10 bases lining up with TRBD2. The CDR3 sequence is 18 residues long. CDR1 is SEHNR, CDR2 FQNEAQ, per germline (reference sequence). The J segment lost 4 bases and the V segment lost 1 base, leaving 11 bases of the junction unmatched.

This chain connects TRBV7-9 to TRBJ2-7; TRBD1 aligns across 10 bases. Germline values: CDR1 SEHNR, CDR2 FQNEAQ (reference sequence). Losses at the gene ends were 5 bases for V and 3 bases for J; bases not matched to a gene: 4. The CDR3 loop spans 14 amino acids. The CDR3 reads CASSTGQGDYEQYF. Written as DNA, the CDR3 is TGTGCCAGCAGCACTGGACAGGGGGACTACGAGCAGTACTTC.

The chain couples TRBV6-6 to TRBJ2-3; D unresolved. Looked up from germline, CDR1 is MNHNY and CDR2 is SVGAGI (reference sequence). The V end was cut by 2 bases, the J end by 3 bases, with 9 bases between. CDR3 length: 14 amino acids. The CDR3 DNA sequence: TGTGCCAGCAGTTACGGGTTGGCGACAGATACGCAGTATTTT. Residues: CASSYGLATDTQYF.

The gene calls are TRBV7-9 and TRBJ2-1; D not resolved. Germline V lookup: CDR1 SEHNR, CDR2 FQNEAQ (reference sequence). V gave up 1 base and J gave up 1 base, with 8 bases separating them. This CDR3 comprises 15 residues. CDR3 nucleotide sequence: TGTGCCAGCAGCTTAGTACAGCATTCCTACAATGAGCAGTTCTTC. Its translation: CASSLVQHSYNEQFF.

The chain has TRBV29-1 and TRBJ2-1; D might be TRBD2 (6 bases). The CDR3 sequence is 15 residues long. Trimming took off 7 bases at V and 4 bases at J, with 20 bases between the two ends. Per the germline V gene, CDR1 is SQVTM and CDR2 is ANQGSEA. The CDR3 loop reads CSGEGLPTSYNEQFF. The DNA for the CDR3 is TGCAGCGGCGAAGGACTACCAACCTCGTACAATGAGCAGTTCTTC.

Note on this clone: Other DNA sequences within the sample encode an identical CDR3. The CDR3 nucleotides read TGTGCCAGCAGCTTTTCCTACGAGCAGTACTTC. Translation: CASSFSYEQYF. V gene TRBV7-2 combines with J gene TRBJ2-7; D unclear. Trimming stripped 3 bases from V and 1 base from J, with 1 base between. The CDR3 has 11 amino acids. CDR1 SGHTA and CDR2 FQGNSA come from the germline V gene.

This clone was observed a single time. At the DNA level, this CDR3 is encoded by other sequences in the same sample as well. V and J are TRBV28 and TRBJ2-1; weak D call: TRBD2 (5 bases). V was shortened by 1 base and J by 9 bases, with 10 bases between the two germline ends. This CDR3 region has 13 residues. Germline loops: CDR1 MDHEN, CDR2 SYDVKM. The DNA for the CDR3 is TGTGCCAGCAGTTTATCGGGGTGGGGTGAGCAGTTCTTC. This translates into CASSLSGWGEQFF.